A selection of T cell receptor beta chains follows, all from one sample in a study of T-cell memory formation after mild COVID-19. Via MiXCR, TCRdb re-called the 5' RACE reads, giving one row per CDR3 protein. Of roughly 68,000 distinct CDR3 sequences in the sample, over 15% are singletons; the top ten hold roughly 30%. Sequencing used PBMCs or a T cell subset sorted from them (not recorded which). The receptors stem from an adult woman who had mild COVID-19 (a few samples of this study predate the infection). Cell type and time point are not known. Both conserved end residues are part of each CDR3.

v_call: TRBV27
j_call: TRBJ1-1
cdr3_aa: CASKGWGQGNTEAFF

v_call: TRBV7-9
j_call: TRBJ2-3
cdr3_aa: CASSGLAGVFTDTQYF

v_call: TRBV12-3/TRBV12-4
j_call: TRBJ1-5
cdr3_aa: CASSLPGRNQPQHF

v_call: TRBV3-1
j_call: TRBJ1-1
cdr3_aa: CASSHNRVGNTEAFF

v_call: TRBV7-2
j_call: TRBJ1-5
cdr3_aa: CASSQFTGGGNQPQHF

v_call: TRBV9
j_call: TRBJ1-3
cdr3_aa: CASSVVGGTGNTIYF

v_call: TRBV15
j_call: TRBJ2-7
cdr3_aa: CATSEGDSYEQYF

v_call: TRBV7-6
j_call: TRBJ2-2
cdr3_aa: CASGGSLGLGAGELFF

v_call: TRBV4-3
j_call: TRBJ2-5
cdr3_aa: CASSQASNQETQYF

v_call: TRBV4-1
j_call: TRBJ1-2
cdr3_aa: CASSQTLQGAYGYTF

v_call: TRBV20-1
j_call: TRBJ2-7
cdr3_aa: CSARVEGAPNYEQYF

v_call: TRBV20-1
j_call: TRBJ2-3
cdr3_aa: CSARRRGALTDTQYF

v_call: TRBV4-1
j_call: TRBJ1-2
cdr3_aa: CASSQRGDGYTF

v_call: TRBV27
j_call: TRBJ2-7
cdr3_aa: CASSPNLGQVGRDEQYF

v_call: TRBV7-6
j_call: TRBJ2-1
cdr3_aa: CASSLSTDRALGNEQFF

v_call: TRBV5-1
j_call: TRBJ2-2
cdr3_aa: CASSLVPSIGTGELFF

v_call: TRBV9
j_call: TRBJ2-3
cdr3_aa: CASSVARFRTDTQYF

v_call: TRBV29-1
j_call: TRBJ2-1
cdr3_aa: CSAAEYNEQFF

v_call: TRBV20-1
j_call: TRBJ2-2
cdr3_aa: CSARGTSTYTGELFF

v_call: TRBV6-5
j_call: TRBJ2-3
cdr3_aa: CASSTTDSYTDTQYF

v_call: TRBV2
j_call: TRBJ2-3
cdr3_aa: CASMGTSYPTDTQYF

v_call: TRBV7-6
j_call: TRBJ2-7
cdr3_aa: CASSFKGGGDEQYF

v_call: TRBV4-1
j_call: TRBJ2-1
cdr3_aa: CASSHPWNGLASNEQFF

v_call: TRBV12-3/TRBV12-4
j_call: TRBJ2-5
cdr3_aa: CASRPTGGWGETQYF

v_call: TRBV4-2
j_call: TRBJ2-5
cdr3_aa: CASSHGGAAYQETQYF

v_call: TRBV10-3
j_call: TRBJ1-5
cdr3_aa: CAISQGGPLSNQPQHF

v_call: TRBV5-1
j_call: TRBJ2-1
cdr3_aa: CASSPQGYNEQFF

v_call: TRBV6-6
j_call: TRBJ2-7
cdr3_aa: CASSSPRTGSYEQYF

v_call: TRBV14
j_call: TRBJ2-7
cdr3_aa: CASSQGLEQYF